The 4 T cell receptor beta chains below were found in one sample sequenced in a study of blood T cells in healthy people across ages. The authors ran a second PCR of 7 to 11 cycles using a sample-barcoded 5' primer and a J-beta primer mix. TCRdb reanalysed the 5' RACE reads using MiXCR and keeps one entry per CDR3 protein. The sample has about 1.1 million distinct CDR3 sequences, under 40% seen once; the top ten hold approximately 14%. The sample consisted of blood. The receptors originated from a man aged 18-30 years in good health.

The chain has TRBV6-6 and TRBJ1-5; D ambiguous. The length of the CDR3 is 12 residues. The V gene's germline CDR1 is MNHNY and CDR2 SVGAGI (reference sequence). V lost 6 bases and J 5 bases, leaving 8 bases between the germline ends. The CDR3 reads CASRLSDQPQHF. The CDR3, as DNA: TGTGCCAGCAGACTCTCCGATCAGCCCCAGCATTTT.

The chain is built from TRBV6-6 and TRBJ1-5, with D unclear. This CDR3 is 14 amino acids long. Germline CDR1 MNHNY, CDR2 SVGAGI (reference sequence). Trimming took 4 bases from V and 3 from J, leaving 10 bases between them. CDR3 protein: CASSSRESNQPQHF. As DNA, the CDR3 is TGTGCCAGCAGTTCGCGGGAGTCCAATCAGCCCCAGCATTTT.

This clonotype was counted a few times. This sequence joins TRBV12-3 or TRBV12-4 and TRBJ2-1; 13 bases line up with TRBD2. The CDR3 is 19 amino acids. The V gene end was trimmed by 3 bases and the J gene end by 5 bases; junction bases not matched to a gene: 13. The CDR3 here is CASSFWAVTSGGQNNEQFF. CDR3 nucleotides: TGTGCCAGCAGTTTTTGGGCTGTGACTAGCGGGGGGCAAAACAATGAGCAGTTCTTC.

The rearrangement joins TRBV7-9 to TRBJ2-1; 10 bases align to TRBD1. J lost 3 bases, V lost 5 bases, and 4 bases had no gene match. CDR1 SEHNR and CDR2 FQNEAQ come from the germline V gene (reference sequence). This CDR3 is built from 15 residues. The CDR3 sequence is CASSLTGGIYNEQFF. Here the CDR3 DNA reads TGTGCCAGCAGCCTGACAGGGGGCATCTACAATGAGCAGTTCTTC.